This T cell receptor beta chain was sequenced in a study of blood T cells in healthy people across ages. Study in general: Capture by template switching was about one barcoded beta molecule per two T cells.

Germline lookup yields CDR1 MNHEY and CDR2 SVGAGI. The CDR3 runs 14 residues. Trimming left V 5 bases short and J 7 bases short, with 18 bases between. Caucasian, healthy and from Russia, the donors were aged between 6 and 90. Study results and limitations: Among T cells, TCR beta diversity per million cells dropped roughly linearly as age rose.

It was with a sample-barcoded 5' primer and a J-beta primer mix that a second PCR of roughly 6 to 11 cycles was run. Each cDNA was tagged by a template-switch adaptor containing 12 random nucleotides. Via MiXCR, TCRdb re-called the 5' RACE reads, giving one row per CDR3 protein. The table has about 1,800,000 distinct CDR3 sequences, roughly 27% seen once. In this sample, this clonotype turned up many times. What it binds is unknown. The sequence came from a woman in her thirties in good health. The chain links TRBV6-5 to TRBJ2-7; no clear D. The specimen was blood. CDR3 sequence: CASSTTGKDLEQYF. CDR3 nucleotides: TGTGCCAGCAGTACGACTGGAAAAGATTTGGAGCAGTACTTC.